This entry describes one TCR beta chain. The Seattle patients joined while their infection was active and were tracked longitudinally afterward. The CDR3 is 13 residues long. Trimming at V came to 6 bases and at J to 7 bases, leaving 6 bases not matched to a gene. In the authors' workflow: Reference gene primer amplification yielded estimated nucleated cell counts. Method: immunoSEQ multiplex PCR; TCRdb's copy keeps in-frame clones and lacks some. That table gives V, J and clone size, and the DNA gave D and trimming. In the table there are more than 300,000 clones, around 89% of which are singletons. These data are taken from a study of blood T cell repertoires in COVID-19. Study background: Donors in the United States, Italy and Spain gave samples during acute or convalescent COVID-19. The analysed material was cDNA or gDNA that came from T cells, B-cell-depleted T cells, or PBMCs.

The material sequenced was peripheral blood. The chain combines TRBV12-3 or TRBV12-4 with TRBJ2-1; 7 bases match TRBD1. The receptor's source is a woman in her thirties with COVID-19, enrolled during active disease. This CDR3 is CASSRQGRNEQFF. The CDR3 DNA reads as TGTGCCAGCAGCCGACAGGGAAGGAATGAGCAGTTCTTC.